This T cell receptor beta chain stems from a study of vaccination and CD4 T cells after COVID-19. On this clonotype itself: Its cognate antigen is unknown.

CDR3 length equals 14 residues. CDR1 is SEHNR and CDR2 is FQNEAQ in the germline V gene (reference sequence). V lost 8 bases and J lost 5; bases outside the gene matches: 12. As to time point: late sampling 161 to 241 days after vaccination in three convalescent patients. The treatment was: approximately nine-day PBMC culture with coronavirus spike peptide pools or control peptides (ViraFEST assay). Scientists ran DNA taken from cultured CD4+ T cells through the Oncomine TCR Beta short-read assay for sequencing. MiXCR, applied by TCRdb to the PCR reads, yields one record per CDR3 protein. The table has tens of thousands of distinct CDR3 sequences, roughly two fifths seen once.

This TCR came from a human donor who had recovered from COVID-19. The sequenced sample was CD4+ T cells from blood, cultured in vitro, obtained about 7 months after SARS-CoV-2 vaccination. The rearrangement joins TRBV7-9 to TRBJ2-7; 7 positions match TRBD2. The DNA of the CDR3 is TGTGCCAGCGAGGGAGGGTCCGAGGCTCACGAGCAGTACTTC. Translating it yields CASEGGSEAHEQYF.